The 17 T cell receptor beta chains reported below all come from one sample, sequenced in a study of read filtering for tumor transcriptome and immune sequencing. From around 0.4 ug of RNA, a library with molecular barcoded alpha/delta and beta/gamma adaptors was made. TCRdb re-called the reads through MiXCR, storing one row per CDR3 protein. The table has tens of thousands of distinct CDR3 sequences, approximately 18% seen once. The sequenced sample was a population of CD138-negative cells sorted from bone marrow. The source is a donor aged 40 or older with multiple myeloma.

This clonotype was seen ten or more times. The V call is TRBV19, the J call TRBJ1-5, with 8 nucleotides matching TRBD1. CDR1 and CDR2 (germline): LNHDA, SQIVND (reference sequence). The CDR3 extends over 15 amino acids. J gave up 2 bases and V 4 bases, and 4 bases lay outside the gene matches. The DNA for the CDR3 is TGTGCCAGTAGTAAGCCGACAGGGGGCAATCAGCCCCAGCATTTT. Residues: CASSKPTGGNQPQHF.

This clonotype was found many times. This chain links TRBV7-9 with TRBJ2-7; D is perhaps TRBD1 or TRBD2 (6 bases each). Trimming stripped 1 base from V and 4 bases from J, with 11 bases between. The germline gives CDR1 SEHNR, CDR2 FQNEAQ (reference sequence). The CDR3 consists of 14 residues. CDR3 residues: CASSLEGGRYEQYF. The DNA for the CDR3 is TGTGCCAGCAGCTTAGAAGGGGGGAGGTACGAGCAGTACTTC.

The sample holds many counts of this clonotype. The chain combines TRBV10-3 with TRBJ2-2; TRBD2 is a possible D gene (6 bases). The V gene's germline CDR1 is ENHRY and CDR2 SYGVKD. The V gene lost 6 bases and the J gene lost 3 bases, with 8 bases spanning the gap. This CDR3 has 13 residues. The chain's CDR3 is CAIREGHTGELFF. DNA of the CDR3: TGTGCCATCAGGGAGGGTCACACCGGGGAGCTGTTTTTT.

V usage is TRBV28 and J usage is TRBJ2-7, with D unclear. V dropped 6 bases and J dropped 1 base, with 7 bases sitting between them. CDR3 length equals 12 residues. The germline V gene encodes CDR1 MDHEN and CDR2 SYDVKM. In DNA form, the CDR3 reads TGTGCCAGCAGGTCCACATCCTACGAGCAGTACTTC. It is translated as CASRSTSYEQYF.

The chain recombines TRBV12-3 or TRBV12-4 with TRBJ1-6; 8 nucleotides agree with TRBD1. V lost 5 bases, J lost 16 bases, and 16 bases stayed unmatched. The CDR3 is 15 residues long. The CDR3 loop is CASSQRTGNNSPLHF. The CDR3, as DNA: TGTGCCAGCAGTCAGCGGACAGGGAACAATTCGCCTCTCCACTTT.

This clonotype was counted at least ten times. The chain recombines TRBV2 with TRBJ2-5, with a possible D match to TRBD2 (6 bases). This CDR3 comprises 14 residues. Per germline, CDR1 SNHLY and CDR2 FYNNEI. V was cut by 5 bases and J by 3 bases, with 13 bases left in between. The chain's CDR3 is CASSPGDAKETQYF. The CDR3 coding sequence is TGTGCCAGCAGTCCGGGGGACGCCAAAGAGACCCAGTACTTC.

This clonotype was counted ten times or more. The rearrangement links TRBV19 to TRBJ1-5; D not resolved. CDR1 is LNHDA, CDR2 SQIVND, per germline (reference sequence). Trimming removed 2 bases at V and 8 bases at J, with 13 bases between. The CDR3 extends over 14 amino acids. Here the CDR3 DNA reads TGTGCCAGTAGTATAACAGCCACCCTGGAGCCCCAGCATTTT. Protein product: CASSITATLEPQHF.

This clonotype showed up many times. V and J are TRBV7-9 and TRBJ2-6; D may be TRBD2 (5 bases). CDR1 is SEHNR and CDR2 is FQNEAQ in the germline V gene (reference sequence). Deletions cut 6 bases from V and 0 bases from J, with 9 bases between. This CDR3 comprises 15 residues. The CDR3 sequence is CASSPTNSGANVLTF. The CDR3 DNA is TGTGCCAGCAGTCCGACTAACTCTGGGGCCAACGTCCTGACTTTC. Full variable domain (remainder filled in from reference TRBV7-9 and TRBJ2-6): DTGVSQNPRHKITKRGQNVTFRCDPISEHNRLYWYRQTLGQGPEFLTYFQNEAQLEKSRLLSDRFSAERPKGSFSTLEIQRTEQGDSAMYLCASSPTNSGANVLTFGAGSRLTVL.

This clonotype was observed at least ten times. The CDR3 nucleotides read TGTGCCACCAGTGATTTCCTCGGCAGCCAAGAGACCCAGTACTTC. Protein sequence: CATSDFLGSQETQYF. V and J are TRBV24-1 and TRBJ2-5; D unclear. The germline CDR1 and CDR2 sequences are KGHDR and SFDVKD. This CDR3 contains 15 residues. V gave up 1 base and J gave up 1 base, with 9 bases separating them.

This clonotype was seen ten or more times. V gene TRBV6-2 or TRBV6-3 combines with J gene TRBJ2-3; D is ambiguous. This CDR3 contains 14 residues. Germline loops: CDR1 MNHEY, CDR2 SVGEGT. V lost 7 bases to trimming and J lost 6 bases, with 17 bases between them. This CDR3 reads CASTLRPARDTQYF. CDR3 nucleotides: TGTGCCAGCACTCTAAGACCAGCACGGGATACGCAGTATTTT.

This clonotype came up many times. The chain carries TRBV27 and TRBJ2-1; 12 bases match TRBD2. The trim removed 5 bases at V and 6 bases at J, leaving 2 bases unmatched. CDR1 is MNHEY and CDR2 is SMNVEV in the germline V gene (reference sequence). The CDR3 contains 14 residues. CDR3 DNA sequence: TGTGCCAGCAGTCGGACTAGCGGGATCAATGAGCAGTTCTTC. Protein product: CASSRTSGINEQFF.

This clonotype has a count of ten or more. The V and J genes are TRBV6-5 and TRBJ2-5; 10 bases line up with TRBD2. J lost 5 bases, V lost 7 bases, and 10 bases had no gene match. Germline loops: CDR1 MNHEY, CDR2 SVGAGI. The CDR3 totals 15 residues. Written as DNA, the CDR3 is TGTGCCAGCACCCTCTCTAGCGGGAGATTGGAGACCCAGTACTTC. Encoded protein: CASTLSSGRLETQYF.

This clonotype was counted a single time. A much larger clone differs from this one at a single base, so this may be a read error. This chain connects TRBV20-1 to TRBJ2-3, with D uncertain. Germline CDR1 DFQATT, CDR2 SNEGSKA (reference sequence). With 7 bases removed from V and 8 bases from J, the gap between germline ends came to 13 bases. This CDR3 has 11 residues. The CDR3 protein is CSGSVAGTQYF. The CDR3 DNA follows: TGCAGTGGTTCAGTGGCAGGTACGCAGTATTTT.

As to this clonotype: This probably arose from a read error, given a far larger clone one base away. This CDR3 is CASSKAGSTEAFF. The DNA of the CDR3 is TGTGCCAGCAGTAAAGCCGGGAGCACTGAAGCTTTCTTT. This chain uses TRBV6-6 with TRBJ1-1; D uncertain. The CDR3 runs 13 residues. V was trimmed by 5 bases and J by 4 bases, leaving 11 bases between them. Per germline, CDR1 MNHNY and CDR2 SVGAGI (reference sequence).

Note on this clonotype: A read error may be the cause here, since a much bigger clone is one base away. CDR3 sequence (DNA): TGTGCCAGCAGCAAATGCAACAGGGCGGCGAAGACCCAGTACTTC. Translated: CASSKCNRAAKTQYF. The chain recombines TRBV21-1 with TRBJ2-5; TRBD1 is taken as the D call from the table, unchecked against the DNA. TRBV21-1 is a pseudogene locus. This CDR3 has 15 amino acids.

This clonotype was detected ten times or more. This sequence joins TRBV27 and TRBJ2-2, with 9 bases aligning to TRBD1. V was clipped by 4 bases and J by 6 bases; unmatched bases: 6. The CDR3 contains 15 residues. Germline V gene sequence: CDR1 MNHEY, CDR2 SMNVEV (reference sequence). The CDR3: CASSSGTGRAGELFF. The CDR3 DNA reads TGTGCCAGCAGTTCCGGGACAGGGAGGGCCGGGGAGCTGTTTTTT.

By its share, this clonotype is medium-sized. The V call is TRBV6-5, the J call TRBJ2-1, with D perhaps given as TRBD1 or TRBD2 (5 bases each). This CDR3 is built from 11 residues. Germline V gene data show CDR1 as MNHEY and CDR2 as SVGAGI. The V end lost 6 bases, the J end lost 8 bases, and 8 bases lay between the germline ends. The DNA for the CDR3 is TGTGCCAGCAGCCGAGGGGATGAGCAGTTCTTC. Its protein product is CASSRGDEQFF.